These 21 T cell receptor beta chains were sequenced from one sample in a study of T cell responses to AZD1222 COVID-19 vaccine. Using immunoSEQ multiplex PCR, the repertoire was profiled, and TCRdb retains in-frame clones only, with some absent. The sample consists of 200,000 or so clones, under 95% of them appearing once. The starting material was peripheral blood, obtained 28 days after the second AZD1222 dose. These TCRs come from an adult who received the AZD1222 COVID-19 vaccine.

The chain carries TRBV6-5 and TRBJ1-3; D is perhaps TRBD1 (6 bases). V lost 0 bases and J 8 bases, leaving 14 bases between the germline ends. Germline values: CDR1 MNHEY, CDR2 SVGAGI. The CDR3 contains 15 residues. DNA of the CDR3: TGTGCCAGCAGTTACTCCGGGACACCGGGGGACACCATATATTTT. Translated, it gives CASSYSGTPGDTIYF.

The V call is TRBV28, the J call TRBJ2-7, with 8 bases identical to TRBD1. CDR3 length equals 15 residues. V trimming: 6 bases; J trimming: 1 base; junction bases outside the gene matches: 8. Looked up from germline, CDR1 is MDHEN and CDR2 is SYDVKM. CDR3 sequence: CASRPGGTGSYEQYF. The CDR3 DNA is TGTGCCAGCAGGCCCGGAGGGACAGGATCCTACGAGCAGTACTTC.

This clone was recorded once. The chain uses TRBV5-1 and TRBJ2-7; the match to TRBD2 covers 8 bases. This CDR3 comprises 15 residues. The germline gives CDR1 SGHRS, CDR2 YFSETQ. V was clipped by 4 bases and J by 0 bases; unmatched bases: 6. The CDR3 DNA reads TGCGCCAGCAGCCCAGTGCGGGGGGTCTCCTACGAGCAGTACTTC. The encoded protein is CASSPVRGVSYEQYF.

This chain uses TRBV5-1 with TRBJ1-1; no clear D. The CDR3 covers 16 residues. V dropped 0 bases and J dropped 0 bases, with 12 bases sitting between them. In germline, CDR1 is SGHRS, CDR2 YFSETQ. CDR3 nucleotide sequence: TGCGCCAGCAGCTTGGTGGGAGGATCTATGAACACTGAAGCTTTCTTT. Protein sequence: CASSLVGGSMNTEAFF.

The V and J genes are TRBV19 and TRBJ1-2; weak D call: TRBD1 (6 bases). CDR3 length equals 13 residues. The V and J ends lost 6 bases and 5 bases respectively, with 13 bases between them. CDR1 is LNHDA and CDR2 is SQIVND in the germline V gene (reference sequence). DNA for the CDR3: TGTGCCAGTAGCCAGGGAGGGACATATGGCTACACCTTC. Its translation is CASSQGGTYGYTF.

This clone was seen once. This chain uses TRBV27 with TRBJ1-6; a weak D match, TRBD1 (5 bases). V lost 3 bases, J lost 0 bases, and 12 bases lay in between. The germline CDR1 and CDR2 sequences are MNHEY and SMNVEV (reference sequence). The CDR3 spans 17 residues. The CDR3 bases are TGTGCCAGCAGTTTTGGGGGAGTTAGCTCCTATAATTCACCCCTCCACTTT. Translation gives CASSFGGVSSYNSPLHF.

The chain is built from TRBV4-1 and TRBJ2-1; D may match TRBD1 or TRBD2 (6 bases each). Per germline, CDR1 MGHRA and CDR2 YSYEKL. CDR3 length: 15 residues. Between the trimmed V and J ends, which lost 4 bases and 4 bases, there was a span of 14 bases. CDR3 sequence reads: CASSPRGGLYNEQFF. The CDR3 nucleotides read TGCGCCAGCAGCCCTAGAGGGGGGCTTTACAATGAGCAGTTCTTC.

The chain carries TRBV19 and TRBJ1-3; no firm D call. The germline V gene has CDR1 LNHDA and CDR2 SQIVND (reference sequence). The length of the CDR3 is 16 residues. Between the trimmed V and J ends, which lost 4 bases and 0 bases, there was a span of 13 bases. The CDR3, as DNA: TGTGCCAGTAGTAACCCCTGGGGAGTCTCTGGAAACACCATATATTTT. Protein product: CASSNPWGVSGNTIYF.

This sequence joins TRBV19 and TRBJ1-5; 9 bases are a match to TRBD1. V dropped 2 bases and J dropped 2; count of bases not matched to a gene: 7. The germline V gene encodes CDR1 LNHDA and CDR2 SQIVND (reference sequence). This CDR3 has 17 residues. CDR3 protein: CASSIIGQGKGNQPQHF. The DNA for the CDR3 is TGTGCCAGTAGTATAATAGGACAGGGGAAGGGCAATCAGCCCCAGCATTTT. Looking up the rest from reference TRBV19 and TRBJ1-5 gives the full variable domain: DGGITQSPKYLFRKEGQNVTLSCEQNLNHDAMYWYRQDPGQGLRLIYYSQIVNDFQKGDIAEGYSVSREKKESFPLTVTSAQKNPTAFYLCASSIIGQGKGNQPQHFGDGTRLSIL.

This clone was seen only once. The chain has TRBV2 and TRBJ2-3, with D perhaps TRBD1 (6 bases). Trimming stripped 3 bases from V and 3 bases from J, with 13 bases between. The CDR3 is 15 amino acids. Germline V CDR1 and CDR2: SNHLY, FYNNEI. This CDR3 reads CASSEMGAVTDTQYF. CDR3 bases: TGTGCCAGCAGTGAGATGGGGGCCGTTACAGATACGCAGTATTTT.

This clone came up once. This sequence joins TRBV28 and TRBJ2-7; 12 bases fit TRBD1. V dropped 6 bases and J dropped 7; count of bases not matched to a gene: 7. Germline assignment: CDR1 MDHEN and CDR2 SYDVKM. This CDR3 has 14 amino acids. The DNA of the CDR3 is TGTGCCAGCAGCTACGGGACAGGGGGCCAAGAGCAGTACTTC. Translating it yields CASSYGTGGQEQYF.

The chain has TRBV10-3 and TRBJ1-1; D remains unclear. CDR3 length: 15 amino acids. The ends were cut back, 3 bases at V and 4 bases at J, with 15 bases in the middle. Germline V lookup: CDR1 ENHRY, CDR2 SYGVKD. The CDR3, as DNA: TGTGCCATCAGTGAACTCCAGGCCGAGAGCACTGAAGCTTTCTTT. This encodes CAISELQAESTEAFF.

The J gene is TRBJ1-2, the V gene TRBV7-8; D ambiguous. The CDR3 contains 14 residues. Trimming took off 0 bases at V and 2 bases at J, with 7 bases between the two ends. CDR1 and CDR2 (germline): SGHVS, FQNEAQ. DNA for the CDR3: TGTGCCAGCAGCTTAGCGCCACAGAACTATGGCTACACCTTC. Its protein is CASSLAPQNYGYTF. The full variable domain, with the rest looked up from reference TRBV7-8 and TRBJ1-2, is GAGVSQSPRYKVAKRGQDVALRCDPISGHVSLFWYQQALGQGPEFLTYFQNEAQLDKSGLPSDRFFAERPEGSVSTLKIQRTQQEDSAVYLCASSLAPQNYGYTFGSGTRLTVV.

This chain connects TRBV9 to TRBJ2-3, with 11 bases fitting TRBD2. The CDR3 contains 15 residues. Looked up from germline, CDR1 is SGDLS and CDR2 is YYNGEE. The V gene end was trimmed by 4 bases and the J gene end by 1 base; junction bases not matched to a gene: 2. CDR3 sequence reads: CASSTSGGRTDTQYF. The DNA for the CDR3 is TGTGCCAGCAGCACTAGCGGGGGCCGCACAGATACGCAGTATTTT.

The rearrangement joins TRBV2 to TRBJ1-5; 8 bases are shared with TRBD1. Trimming at V came to 3 bases and at J to 4 bases, leaving 2 bases not matched to a gene. The CDR3 contains 14 residues. Germline CDR1 SNHLY, CDR2 FYNNEI. In DNA form, the CDR3 reads TGTGCCAGCAGTGATCGGGACAGGAATCAGCCCCAGCATTTT. It codes for CASSDRDRNQPQHF.

The rearrangement joins TRBV29-1 to TRBJ1-6, with D maybe TRBD1 (6 bases). Germline-derived CDR1 and CDR2 are SQVTM and ANQGSEA. V lost 2 bases to trimming and J lost 9 bases, with 11 bases between them. The CDR3 runs 13 residues. The CDR3 sequence is CSVETGMGSPLHF. CDR3 coding DNA: TGCAGCGTTGAAACAGGGATGGGTTCACCCCTCCACTTT.

The chain links TRBV11-2 to TRBJ2-3; D unclear. V lost 1 base, J lost 2 bases, and 10 bases lay in between. CDR1 and CDR2 from the germline V gene are SGHAT and FQNNGV. The CDR3 is 15 residues long. The CDR3 nucleotides read TGTGCCAGCAGCTTAGCCAGTGTGAACACAGATACGCAGTATTTT. This translates into CASSLASVNTDTQYF.

The chain is built from TRBV4-3 and TRBJ1-2, with TRBD1 identical over 7 bases. Germline CDR1 reads LGHNA; CDR2 reads YSLEER. The V segment lost 8 bases and the J segment 5 bases; nucleotides outside the gene matches: 8. The CDR3 contains 13 residues. CDR3 sequence: CASGQGVWYGYTF. As DNA, the CDR3 is TGCGCCAGCGGGCAGGGGGTTTGGTATGGCTACACCTTC.

In its sample, this clone was seen once. The rearrangement joins TRBV24-1 to TRBJ2-3, with 8 bases identical to TRBD2. Trimming removed 1 base from V and 3 bases from J; junction bases left unmatched: 5. The germline V gene has CDR1 KGHDR and CDR2 SFDVKD. The CDR3 runs 16 residues. CDR3 in DNA: TGTGCCACCAGTGATTTCAAGCGGGGGCAAACAGATACGCAGTATTTT. This sequence encodes CATSDFKRGQTDTQYF.

V is TRBV29-1 and J is TRBJ2-2; no clear D gene. Germline CDR1 and CDR2: SQVTM and ANQGSEA. The CDR3 is 12 residues long. The germline V and J ends were trimmed by 4 bases and 2 bases, with 5 bases remaining between them. The CDR3 coding sequence is TGCAGCGTTGGCGGAAACACCGGGGAGCTGTTTTTT. The encoded protein is CSVGGNTGELFF.

J is TRBJ2-7 and V is TRBV7-2, with TRBD2 matching 14 bases. The CDR3 is 14 residues long. Unmatched junction bases numbered 5, after V lost 9 bases and J lost 4 bases. The germline V gene has CDR1 SGHTA and CDR2 FQGNSA. The CDR3 DNA reads TGTGCCAGTAGGACTAGCGGGGGGCCTTACGAGCAGTACTTC. It encodes CASRTSGGPYEQYF.